The 26 T cell receptor beta chains reported below all come from one sample, sequenced in a study of OX40 agonist ivuxolimab in advanced cancers. The assay was immunoSEQ multiplex PCR, and TCRdb's table has in-frame clones only and misses some. The sample comprises about 80,000 clones, more than 80% of which are singletons, and about 5% rests with the top ten. Sequenced here: CD4+ or CD8+ T cells sorted from blood, sampled in a trial of the OX40 agonist ivuxolimab. Receptors were obtained from an adult with an advanced solid tumor such as melanoma, head and neck, liver or kidney cancer.

This clone was counted a single time. V is TRBV7-2 and J is TRBJ2-5; D may be TRBD2 (6 bases). CDR1 and CDR2 (germline): SGHTA, FQGNSA. The CDR3 totals 14 residues. V was clipped by 4 bases and J by 5 bases, with 14 bases between them. The CDR3 region has the DNA TGTGCCAGCAGCTCCGATTGGGGGGTCGAGACCCAGTACTTC. As protein: CASSSDWGVETQYF.

The gene calls are TRBV18 and TRBJ2-7; maybe TRBD2 (6 bases). CDR1 and CDR2 from the germline V gene are KGHSH and LQKENI. V lost 4 bases, J lost 4 bases, and 11 bases lay in between. The CDR3 has 13 residues. Here the CDR3 DNA reads TGTGCCAGCTCACTGGGACTCCTATACGAGCAGTACTTC. It translates to CASSLGLLYEQYF.

The rearrangement joins TRBV10-3 to TRBJ2-5; no definite D call. Per germline, CDR1 ENHRY and CDR2 SYGVKD. This CDR3 comprises 13 residues. The V end lost 4 bases, the J end lost 0 bases, and 6 bases lay between the germline ends. The CDR3 region is CAISAGDQETQYF. The DNA for the CDR3 is TGTGCCATCAGTGCTGGGGACCAAGAGACCCAGTACTTC.

The rearrangement links TRBV4-2 to TRBJ2-5; 10 bases map to TRBD1. Germline-derived CDR1 and CDR2 are LGHNA and YNFKEQ. V was clipped by 6 bases and J by 5 bases; unmatched bases: 9. CDR3 size: 15 residues. The CDR3 spells CASSRDRGRVETQYF. The DNA of the CDR3 is TGTGCCAGCAGTCGCGACAGGGGGCGCGTGGAGACCCAGTACTTC.

V gene TRBV5-1 combines with J gene TRBJ2-3; TRBD2 is a possible D gene (6 bases). The CDR3 extends over 14 amino acids. The germline V and J ends were trimmed by 0 bases and 3 bases, with 8 bases remaining between them. The germline gives CDR1 SGHRS, CDR2 YFSETQ. CDR3 sequence: CASSLAGLTDTQYF. The CDR3 DNA reads TGCGCCAGCAGCTTGGCCGGACTAACAGATACGCAGTATTTT.

The rearrangement links TRBV5-6 to TRBJ2-6; D gene ambiguous. V lost 0 bases and J 1 base, leaving 5 bases between the germline ends. CDR1 is SGHDT, CDR2 YYEEEE, per germline. The CDR3 totals 15 residues. The CDR3 nucleotides read TGTGCCAGCAGCTTGGGACCGTCTGGGGCCAACGTCCTGACTTTC. Protein: CASSLGPSGANVLTF.

The J gene is TRBJ2-2, the V gene TRBV11-3; D gene uncertain. This CDR3 comprises 14 residues. V was shortened by 0 bases and J by 1 base, with 3 bases between the two germline ends. Germline assignment: CDR1 SGHNT and CDR2 YENEEA. CDR3: CASSLEVNTGELFF. Written as DNA, the CDR3 is TGTGCCAGCAGCTTAGAGGTGAACACCGGGGAGCTGTTTTTT.

The rearrangement uses TRBV4-3 and TRBJ2-5; the match to TRBD2 covers 7 bases. Germline CDR1 reads LGHNA; CDR2 reads YSLEER. The trim removed 0 bases at V and 5 bases at J, leaving 9 bases unmatched. The CDR3 sequence is 16 residues long. Here the CDR3 reads CASSQDKSGMGETQYF. The CDR3, as DNA: TGCGCCAGCAGCCAAGACAAGAGCGGGATGGGGGAGACCCAGTACTTC.

The chain couples TRBV28 to TRBJ1-2; the D gene is possibly TRBD1 (5 bases). Trimming pared 3 bases from V and 2 bases from J, leaving 10 bases between. Germline loops: CDR1 MDHEN, CDR2 SYDVKM. The CDR3 has 14 residues. In nucleotides, the CDR3 is TGTGCCAGCAGTTTGGGCAGGGCGAACTATGGCTACACCTTC. Protein: CASSLGRANYGYTF.

The V and J genes are TRBV19 and TRBJ2-2; 9 nucleotides match TRBD1. Germline assignment: CDR1 LNHDA and CDR2 SQIVND (reference sequence). J gave up 2 bases and V 7 bases, and 11 bases lay outside the gene matches. The CDR3 totals 17 residues. The CDR3 sequence is CASINPYRGRNTGELFF. CDR3 nucleotide sequence: TGTGCCAGTATAAACCCTTACAGGGGGCGAAACACCGGGGAGCTGTTTTTT. Based on the CDR3 plus reference TRBV19 and TRBJ2-2, the full variable domain is DGGITQSPKYLFRKEGQNVTLSCEQNLNHDAMYWYRQDPGQGLRLIYYSQIVNDFQKGDIAEGYSVSREKKESFPLTVTSAQKNPTAFYLCASINPYRGRNTGELFFGEGSRLTVL.

This rearrangement joins TRBV15 to TRBJ2-1, with 11 positions matching TRBD2. The V gene's germline CDR1 is LNHNV and CDR2 YYDKDF (reference sequence). The CDR3 totals 15 residues. V was pared by 3 bases and J by 6 bases, with 4 bases of the junction left unmatched. This CDR3 is CATSRTSGTSNEQFF. CDR3 nucleotides: TGTGCCACCAGCAGGACTAGCGGGACGAGCAATGAGCAGTTCTTC.

The rearrangement links TRBV5-4 to TRBJ2-1; TRBD2 matches 9 bases. This CDR3 spans 17 amino acids. J lost 3 bases, V lost 4 bases, and 11 bases had no gene match. Germline lookup yields CDR1 SGHNT and CDR2 YYREEE (reference sequence). The CDR3, as DNA: TGTGCCAGCAGCATCGGGCGGGGTAGCGGGAGCTACAATGAGCAGTTCTTC. This codes for CASSIGRGSGSYNEQFF.

On this clone itself: This is likely a read error, given that the CDR3 carries no conserved phenylalanine or tryptophan at its end. CDR3 in amino acids: CASSLTSGAYEQYL. CDR3 nucleotide sequence: TGTGCCAGCAGTTTGACTAGCGGAGCCTACGAGCAGTACCTC. This chain connects TRBV7-2 to TRBJ2-7, with 9 bases that match TRBD2. V dropped 6 bases and J dropped 2; count of bases not matched to a gene: 5. The CDR3 runs to 14 residues. CDR1 and CDR2 from the germline V gene are SGHTA and FQGNSA.

J is TRBJ2-2 and V is TRBV18; possible D gene TRBD2, 5 bases. V was shortened by 2 bases and J by 7 bases, with 8 bases between the two germline ends. This CDR3 contains 13 residues. Germline values: CDR1 KGHSH, CDR2 LQKENI. The CDR3 here is CASSPKEGGELFF. The CDR3 DNA follows: TGTGCCAGCTCACCAAAAGAGGGCGGGGAGCTGTTTTTT.

V gene TRBV5-1 combines with J gene TRBJ1-4; D not certain. Per the germline V gene, CDR1 is SGHRS and CDR2 is YFSETQ. The CDR3 totals 14 residues. Trimming left V 0 bases short and J 0 bases short, with 3 bases between. CDR3 bases: TGCGCCAGCAGCTTGGGGACAACTAATGAAAAACTGTTTTTT. As protein: CASSLGTTNEKLFF.

The rearrangement uses TRBV7-3 and TRBJ2-2; TRBD1 is a possible D gene (5 bases). Trimming took off 6 bases at V and 5 bases at J, with 13 bases between the two ends. CDR3 length equals 14 residues. Germline loops: CDR1 SGHTA, CDR2 FQGTGA. The CDR3 loop is CASRPRQKTGELFF. The CDR3 nucleotides read TGTGCCAGCAGGCCCCGACAGAAAACCGGGGAGCTGTTTTTT.

This sequence joins TRBV5-6 and TRBJ2-4; D not certain. Germline V gives CDR1 SGHDT, CDR2 YYEEEE. CDR3 length: 13 residues. The V end was cut by 0 bases, the J end by 6 bases, with 7 bases between. In DNA, the CDR3 is TGTGCCAGCAGCTTGGGTAGTGGAAACATTCAGTACTTC. Amino acid sequence: CASSLGSGNIQYF.

The sample holds one count of this clone. The CDR3 protein is CASALGGGTGELFF. The CDR3 DNA reads as TGTGCCAGCGCCCTAGGAGGGGGCACCGGGGAGCTGTTTTTT. This chain connects TRBV28 to TRBJ2-2, with D perhaps given as TRBD1 or TRBD2 (6 bases each). V was cut by 8 bases and J by 4 bases, with 14 bases left in between. Germline V gene sequence: CDR1 MDHEN, CDR2 SYDVKM. The CDR3 is 14 amino acids.

The rearrangement joins TRBV6-1 to TRBJ2-7; D is uncertain. The CDR3 is 14 amino acids. Germline V lookup: CDR1 MNHNS, CDR2 SASEGT. Trimming took off 7 bases at V and 2 bases at J, with 15 bases between the two ends. CDR3 nucleotides: TGTGCCAGCATGGTAGGTTCTTGGCCCTACGAGCAGTACTTC. This translates into CASMVGSWPYEQYF.

CDR3 nucleotides: TGTGCCAGCAGTACTCGTGAGACCCAGTACTTC. Amino acid sequence: CASSTRETQYF. This chain uses TRBV6-5 with TRBJ2-5; D is unclear. Germline V gene data show CDR1 as MNHEY and CDR2 as SVGAGI. V was pared by 5 bases and J by 5 bases, with 6 bases between. The CDR3 is 11 amino acids.

V usage is TRBV25-1 and J usage is TRBJ1-1; 7 bases are shared with TRBD1. With 6 bases clipped from V and 3 bases from J, the junction kept 7 bases outside the gene matches. Looked up from germline, CDR1 is MGHDK and CDR2 is SYGVNS. This CDR3 contains 14 residues. Here the CDR3 reads CASRDSGQHTEAFF. The CDR3 bases are TGTGCCAGCAGGGACTCGGGACAGCACACTGAAGCTTTCTTT.

CDR3 sequence: CASSLAGFETQYF. In DNA form, the CDR3 reads TGTGCCAGCAGTTTAGCAGGGTTTGAGACCCAGTACTTC. V is TRBV28 and J is TRBJ2-5, with D possibly matching TRBD1 (5 bases). With 2 bases removed from V and 5 bases from J, the gap between germline ends came to 9 bases. The length of the CDR3 is 13 residues. From germline, CDR1 is MDHEN and CDR2 SYDVKM.

V and J are TRBV2 and TRBJ2-4; TRBD2 is a possible D gene (5 bases). V was trimmed by 6 bases and J by 0 bases, leaving 12 bases between them. The CDR3 totals 15 residues. Germline CDR1 is SNHLY and CDR2 is FYNNEI. The CDR3 loop reads CASRGDLIAKNIQYF. As DNA, the CDR3 is TGTGCCAGCAGGGGAGACCTTATAGCCAAAAACATTCAGTACTTC.

In this sample, this clone turned up once. The chain joins TRBV28 to TRBJ2-6; 9 positions agree with TRBD1. This CDR3 is 17 amino acids long. Per the germline V gene, CDR1 is MDHEN and CDR2 is SYDVKM. The ends lost 5 bases at V and 3 bases at J; junction bases unmatched: 8. CDR3 in DNA: TGTGCCAGCAGTCCGACGGGACAGGGAAGTGGGGCCAACGTCCTGACTTTC. The encoded protein is CASSPTGQGSGANVLTF.

This sequence joins TRBV18 and TRBJ2-7; TRBD2 matches at 8 bases. Germline V gene sequence: CDR1 KGHSH, CDR2 LQKENI. J was trimmed by 2 bases and V by 5 bases; bases with no gene match: 5. The CDR3 covers 14 residues. The CDR3 loop is CASSRSGGTYEQYF. The DNA for the CDR3 is TGTGCCAGCTCAAGAAGCGGGGGAACCTACGAGCAGTACTTC.

The rearrangement joins TRBV5-1 to TRBJ1-1; unclear D gene. The V gene lost 1 base and the J gene lost 3 bases, with 13 bases spanning the gap. The CDR3 covers 15 residues. CDR1 and CDR2 from the germline V gene are SGHRS and YFSETQ. The CDR3 nucleotides are TGCGCCAGCAGCTTGACTCCTGCCGGAGACACTGAAGCTTTCTTT. Amino acids: CASSLTPAGDTEAFF. The complete variable domain, with remaining parts taken from reference TRBV5-1 and TRBJ1-1, reads KAGVTQTPRYLIKTRGQQVTLSCSPISGHRSVSWYQQTPGQGLQFLFEYFSETQRNKGNFPGRFSGRQFSNSRSEMNVSTLELGDSALYLCASSLTPAGDTEAFFGQGTRLTVV.